The clone carrying this T cell receptor (beta chain) was seen only a few times. J was trimmed by 10 bases and V by 5 bases; bases with no gene match: 5. Germline V lookup: CDR1 SGHDN, CDR2 FVKESK. The CDR3 has 12 amino acids. The authors extracted RNA and reverse transcribed it into cDNA as the sequencing template. TCRdb's copy holds only in-frame clones and misses some; the assay was immunoSEQ multiplex PCR. The sample contains about 180,000 clones, 53% of which appear only once. This entry is derived from a study of CD8+ T cells in alopecia areata. Documented treatment: oral pan-JAK inhibitor, 5-10 mg twice daily.

This chain joins TRBV14 and TRBJ2-3; 8 bases are a match to TRBD2. The sample consisted of CD8+ T cells sorted from blood, taken at week 24, from a patient treated with tofacitinib. The receptor's source is a human donor with alopecia areata. This CDR3 reads CASSETSVAQYF. In nucleotides, the CDR3 is TGTGCCAGCAGCGAGACTAGCGTCGCGCAGTATTTT.